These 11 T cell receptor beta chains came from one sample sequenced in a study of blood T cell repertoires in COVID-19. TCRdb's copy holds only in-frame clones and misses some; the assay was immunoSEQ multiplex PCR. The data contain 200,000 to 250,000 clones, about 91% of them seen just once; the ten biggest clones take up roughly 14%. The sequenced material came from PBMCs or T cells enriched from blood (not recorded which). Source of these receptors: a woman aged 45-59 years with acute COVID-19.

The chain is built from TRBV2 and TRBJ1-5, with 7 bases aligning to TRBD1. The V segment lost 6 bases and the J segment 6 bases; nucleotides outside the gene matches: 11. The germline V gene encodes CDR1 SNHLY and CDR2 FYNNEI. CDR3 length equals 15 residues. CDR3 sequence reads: CASSLGQASGQPQHF. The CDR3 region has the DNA TGTGCCAGCAGCCTAGGACAGGCCTCGGGTCAGCCCCAGCATTTT.

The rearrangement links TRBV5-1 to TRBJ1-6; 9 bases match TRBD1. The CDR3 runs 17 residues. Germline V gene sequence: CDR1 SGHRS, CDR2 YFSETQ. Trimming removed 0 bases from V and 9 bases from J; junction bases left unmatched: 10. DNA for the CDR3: TGCGCCAGCAGCTTGGAGCCCTTAGGACAGGGGCTTTCACCCCTCCACTTT. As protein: CASSLEPLGQGLSPLHF.

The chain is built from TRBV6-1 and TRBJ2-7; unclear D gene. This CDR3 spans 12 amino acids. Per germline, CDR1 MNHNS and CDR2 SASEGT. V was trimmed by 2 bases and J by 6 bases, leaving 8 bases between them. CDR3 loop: CASSEFQSEQYF. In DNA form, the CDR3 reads TGTGCCAGCAGTGAATTTCAGTCCGAGCAGTACTTC.

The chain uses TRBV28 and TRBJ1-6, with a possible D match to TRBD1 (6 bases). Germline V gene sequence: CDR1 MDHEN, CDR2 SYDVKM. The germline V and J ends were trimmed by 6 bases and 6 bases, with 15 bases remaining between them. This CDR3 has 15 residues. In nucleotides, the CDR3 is TGTGCCAGCAGCCCCGGACAGCTCCTTAATTCACCCCTCCACTTT. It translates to CASSPGQLLNSPLHF.

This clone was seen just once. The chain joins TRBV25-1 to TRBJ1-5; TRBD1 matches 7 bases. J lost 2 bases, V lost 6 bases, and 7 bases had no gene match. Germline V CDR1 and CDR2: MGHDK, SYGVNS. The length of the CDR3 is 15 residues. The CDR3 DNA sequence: TGTGCCAGCAGATCAAACAGGGGCGGCAATCAGCCCCAGCATTTT. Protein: CASRSNRGGNQPQHF.

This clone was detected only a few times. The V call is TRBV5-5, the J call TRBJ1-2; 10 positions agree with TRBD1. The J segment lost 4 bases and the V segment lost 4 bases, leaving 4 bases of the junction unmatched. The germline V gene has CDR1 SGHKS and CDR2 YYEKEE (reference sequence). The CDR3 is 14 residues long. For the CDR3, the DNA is TGTGCCAGCAGCATCCGGGACAGGGGCTATGGCTACACCTTC. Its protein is CASSIRDRGYGYTF.

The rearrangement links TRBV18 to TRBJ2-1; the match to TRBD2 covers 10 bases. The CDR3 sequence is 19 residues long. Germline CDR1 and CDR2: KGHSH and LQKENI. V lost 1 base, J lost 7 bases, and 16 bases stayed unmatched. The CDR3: CASSPLFMASGSVRNEQFF. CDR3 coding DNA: TGTGCCAGCTCACCACTTTTTATGGCTAGCGGGAGTGTGCGGAATGAGCAGTTCTTC.

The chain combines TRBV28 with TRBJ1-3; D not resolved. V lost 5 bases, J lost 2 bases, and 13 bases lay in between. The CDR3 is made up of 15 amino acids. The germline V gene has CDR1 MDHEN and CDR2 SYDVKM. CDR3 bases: TGTGCCAGCAGTCCACCTGGGAGGACTGGAAACACCATATATTTT. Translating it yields CASSPPGRTGNTIYF.

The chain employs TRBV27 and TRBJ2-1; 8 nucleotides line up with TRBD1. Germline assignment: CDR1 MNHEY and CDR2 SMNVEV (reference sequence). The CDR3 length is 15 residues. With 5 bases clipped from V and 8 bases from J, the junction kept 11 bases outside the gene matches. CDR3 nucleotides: TGTGCCAGCAGTCCTCAGGGGGCAGAGCAAGATGAGCAGTTCTTC. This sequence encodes CASSPQGAEQDEQFF.

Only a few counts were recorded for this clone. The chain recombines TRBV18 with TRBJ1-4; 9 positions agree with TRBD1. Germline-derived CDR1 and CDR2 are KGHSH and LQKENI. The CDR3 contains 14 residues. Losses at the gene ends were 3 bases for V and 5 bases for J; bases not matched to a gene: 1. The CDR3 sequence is CASSPGTGNEKLFF. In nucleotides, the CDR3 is TGTGCCAGCTCACCCGGGACAGGGAATGAAAAACTGTTTTTT.

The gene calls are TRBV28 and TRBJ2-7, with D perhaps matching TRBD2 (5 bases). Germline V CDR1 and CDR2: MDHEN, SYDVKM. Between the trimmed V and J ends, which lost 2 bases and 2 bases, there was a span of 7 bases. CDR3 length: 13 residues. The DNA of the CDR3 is TGTGCCAGCAGTTTACGAGGGACCTACGAGCAGTACTTC. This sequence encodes CASSLRGTYEQYF.